This T cell receptor beta chain was documented in a study of cytomegalovirus exposure and HLA in healthy donors. Across the study: Genotyping showed 75% to 90% of almost 400 donors falling in the Caucasian-associated ancestry cluster.

The primer mix had 60 Vbeta and 13 Jbeta primers. Sequencing used immunoSEQ multiplex PCR; TCRdb keeps in-frame clones, though not all of them. The specimen's table records more than 95,000 clones. With 2 bases removed from V and 3 bases from J, the gap between germline ends came to 8 bases. CDR1 is MNHEY and CDR2 is SVGAGI in the germline V gene. The CDR3 has 13 residues. Regarding the study as a whole: When a later analysis was performed, an Asian-associated ancestry cluster reportedly had fewer N-insertions than the roughly 670-donor mean.

Concerning this clone: Its antigen is unknown.

The chain employs TRBV6-5 and TRBJ2-7; D remains unclear. This receptor was taken from a young man in good health and CMV-seronegative. Sequenced sample: PBMCs. Here the CDR3 DNA reads TGTGCCAGCAGTTACGGTTCAGGCTACGAGCAGTACTTC. Translation gives CASSYGSGYEQYF.